A selection of T cell receptor beta chains follows, all from one sample in a study of T cell responses to AZD1222 COVID-19 vaccine. The table came from immunoSEQ multiplex PCR; TCRdb's copy has only in-frame clones and leaves some out. The sample has fewer than 150,000 clones; approximately 90% are singletons. Specimen: peripheral blood, collected 28 days after the second AZD1222 dose. These receptors were collected from an adult who received the AZD1222 COVID-19 vaccine. Both conserved end residues are part of each CDR3. D genes are given only for firm matches. The listing skips clone size in some rows; elsewhere it reads once, few, many or a size class.

d_call	clone_size	j_call	v_call	cdr3_nt	cdr3_aa
-	once	TRBJ1-3	TRBV7-2	TGTGCCAGCAGCTTACCGGATTACTCTGGAAACACCATATATTTT	CASSLPDYSGNTIYF
-	-	TRBJ1-1	TRBV3-1/TRBV3-2	TGTGCCAGCAGTCTCACGGGCACTGAAGCTTTCTTT	CASSLTGTEAFF
TRBD1	-	TRBJ2-5	TRBV28	TGTGCCAGCAGTTCGGACAGGACACAAGAGACCCAGTACTTC	CASSSDRTQETQYF
-	-	TRBJ2-1	TRBV11-3	TGTGCCAGCAGCCTCCGCCAACACAATGAGCAGTTCTTC	CASSLRQHNEQFF
-	-	TRBJ2-7	TRBV20-1	TGCAGTGCTAGTCCCCAAAAATTGGAGCAGTACTTC	CSASPQKLEQYF
-	-	TRBJ1-1	TRBV12-3/TRBV12-4	TGTGCCAGCAGTTTAGTAAGTCAAGAAGCTTTCTTT	CASSLVSQEAFF
TRBD1	-	TRBJ1-1	TRBV4-2	TGTGCCAGCAGCTCTCGGGACAGGGGGTCCATGAACACTGAAGCTTTCTTT	CASSSRDRGSMNTEAFF
-	-	TRBJ1-6	TRBV6-5	TGTGCCAGCAGATTATCCTTCGGGACACCGTCCCGCCTCCACTTT	CASRLSFGTPSRLHF
-	-	TRBJ2-5	TRBV2	TGTGCCAGCAGAGCCCACGGGACAAAACCACAAGAGACCCAGTACTTC	CASRAHGTKPQETQYF
-	-	TRBJ1-1	TRBV25-1	TGTGCCAGCAGACCGGTTGGGAACACTGAAGCTTTCTTT	CASRPVGNTEAFF
-	-	TRBJ2-7	TRBV11-2	TGTGCCAGCAGCTTAGAATACGAGCAGTACTTC	CASSLEYEQYF
-	-	TRBJ1-2	TRBV7-3	TGTGCCAGCCCTTTAGGGGAGGGTAGTTCCTACACCTTC	CASPLGEGSSYTF
-	-	TRBJ2-3	TRBV24-1	TGTGCCACCAGTGACCTTCGTACAGATACGCAGTATTTT	CATSDLRTDTQYF
TRBD2	-	TRBJ2-3	TRBV20-1	TGCAGTGCTAGGGGGGGGGATACGCAGTATTTT	CSARGGDTQYF
TRBD2	-	TRBJ2-5	TRBV27	TGTGCCAGCACTCGTAGCGGGCCGCAAGAGACCCAGTACTTC	CASTRSGPQETQYF
-	few	TRBJ2-7	TRBV30	TGTGCCTGGTCGTCGGCAGGGAACAGGTACGAGCAGTACTTC	CAWSSAGNRYEQYF
TRBD2	-	TRBJ2-1	TRBV5-6	TGTGCCAGCAGCTTGGCGGGGACTAGGAATGAGCAGTTCTTC	CASSLAGTRNEQFF
TRBD2	-	TRBJ2-7	TRBV9	TGTGCCAGCAGCCGACTAGCGGGGGACTCCTACGAGCAGTACTTC	CASSRLAGDSYEQYF
-	-	TRBJ2-5	TRBV19	TGTGCCAGTAGTATGAGTCCGGAGACCCAGTACTTC	CASSMSPETQYF
-	-	TRBJ1-4	TRBV7-7	TGTGCCAGCAGCTTCGGGGGGAGGGAAAAACTGTTTTTT	CASSFGGREKLFF